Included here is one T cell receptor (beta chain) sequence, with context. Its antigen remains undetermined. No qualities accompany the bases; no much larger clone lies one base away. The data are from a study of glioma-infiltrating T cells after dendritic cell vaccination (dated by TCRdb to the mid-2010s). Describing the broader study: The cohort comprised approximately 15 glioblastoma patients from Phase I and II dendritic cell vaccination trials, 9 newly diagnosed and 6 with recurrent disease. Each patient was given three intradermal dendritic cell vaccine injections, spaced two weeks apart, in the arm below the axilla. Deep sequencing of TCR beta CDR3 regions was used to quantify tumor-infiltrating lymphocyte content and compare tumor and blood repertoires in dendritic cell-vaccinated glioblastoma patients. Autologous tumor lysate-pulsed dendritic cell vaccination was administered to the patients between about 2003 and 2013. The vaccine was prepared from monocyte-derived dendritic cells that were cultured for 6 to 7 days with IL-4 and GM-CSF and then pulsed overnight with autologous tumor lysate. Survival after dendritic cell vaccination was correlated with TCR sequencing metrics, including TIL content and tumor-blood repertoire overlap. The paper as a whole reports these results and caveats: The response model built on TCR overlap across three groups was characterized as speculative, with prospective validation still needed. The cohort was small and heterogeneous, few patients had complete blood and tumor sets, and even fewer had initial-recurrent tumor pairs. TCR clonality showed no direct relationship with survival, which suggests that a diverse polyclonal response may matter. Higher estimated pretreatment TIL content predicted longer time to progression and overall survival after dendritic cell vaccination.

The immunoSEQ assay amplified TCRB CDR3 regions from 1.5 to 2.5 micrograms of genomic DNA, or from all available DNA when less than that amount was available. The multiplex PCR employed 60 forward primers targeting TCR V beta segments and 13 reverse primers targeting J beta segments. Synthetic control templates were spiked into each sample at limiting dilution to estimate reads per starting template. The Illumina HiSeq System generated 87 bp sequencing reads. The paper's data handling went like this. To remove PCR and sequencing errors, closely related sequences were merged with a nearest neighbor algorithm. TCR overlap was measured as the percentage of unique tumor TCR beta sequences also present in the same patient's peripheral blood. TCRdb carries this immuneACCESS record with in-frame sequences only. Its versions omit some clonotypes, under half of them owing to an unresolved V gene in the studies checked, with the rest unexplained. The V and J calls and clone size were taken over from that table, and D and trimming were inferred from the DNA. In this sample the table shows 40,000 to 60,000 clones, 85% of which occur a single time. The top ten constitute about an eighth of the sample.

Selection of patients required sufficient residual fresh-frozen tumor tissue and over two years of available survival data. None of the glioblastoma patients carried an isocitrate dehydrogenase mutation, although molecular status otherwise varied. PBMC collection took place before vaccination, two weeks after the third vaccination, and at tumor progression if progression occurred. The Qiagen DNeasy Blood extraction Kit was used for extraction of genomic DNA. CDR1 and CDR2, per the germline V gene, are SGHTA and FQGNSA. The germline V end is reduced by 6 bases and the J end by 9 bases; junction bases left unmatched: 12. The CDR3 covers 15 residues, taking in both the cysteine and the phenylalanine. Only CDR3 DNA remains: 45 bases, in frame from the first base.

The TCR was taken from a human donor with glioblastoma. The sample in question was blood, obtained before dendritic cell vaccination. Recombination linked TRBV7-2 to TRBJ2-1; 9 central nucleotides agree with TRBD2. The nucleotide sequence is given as TGTGCCAGCAGTGGACTTCGGCGGGGGGGCATTGAGCAGTTCTTC. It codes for CASSGLRRGGIEQFF.